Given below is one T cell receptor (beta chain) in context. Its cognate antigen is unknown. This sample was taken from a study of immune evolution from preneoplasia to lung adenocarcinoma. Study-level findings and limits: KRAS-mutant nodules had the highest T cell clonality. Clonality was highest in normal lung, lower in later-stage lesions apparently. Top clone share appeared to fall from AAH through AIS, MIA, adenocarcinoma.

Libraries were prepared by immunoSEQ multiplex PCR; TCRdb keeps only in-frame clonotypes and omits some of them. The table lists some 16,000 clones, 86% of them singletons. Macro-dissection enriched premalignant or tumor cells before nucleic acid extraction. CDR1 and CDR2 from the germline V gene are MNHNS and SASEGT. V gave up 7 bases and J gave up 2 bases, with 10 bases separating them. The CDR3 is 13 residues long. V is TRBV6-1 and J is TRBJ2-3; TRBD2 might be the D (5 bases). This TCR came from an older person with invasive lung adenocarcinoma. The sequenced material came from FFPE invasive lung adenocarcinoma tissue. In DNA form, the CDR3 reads TGTGCCAGCAAGGAGGATAACACAGATACGCAGTATTTT. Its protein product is CASKEDNTDTQYF.